This TCR beta chain was identified during a study of T and B cells in COVID-19 patients. Looking at the study overall: COVID-19 patients gave peripheral blood either during active infection or after recovery. Critical illness requiring mechanical ventilation or extracorporeal membrane oxygenation affected 12 of 20 active-infection patients. Of some 20 active-infection patients, roughly 18 carried comorbidities linked to unfavorable COVID-19 outcome.

BIOMED2 TRB-A/B primer pools were used in multiplex TRB PCR. MiXCR was run by TCRdb on the multiplex PCR reads, yielding one entry per CDR3 protein. The data show fewer than 8,500 distinct CDR3 sequences, 20% to 30% seen once. V lost 2 bases to trimming and J lost 6 bases; unmatched junction nucleotides: 1. The germline gives CDR1 SGHNT, CDR2 YENEEA. The CDR3 consists of 14 residues. This clonotype is categorized as large (0.1 to 1%). Each TRB amplification used about 250-550 ng of genomic DNA from blood. The receptor was isolated from a human donor with active COVID-19. The genes are TRBV11-3 and TRBJ2-2; TRBD1 agrees at 9 bases. Sequencing was carried out using blood. This CDR3 reads CASSLWDRAGELFF. The CDR3 region has the DNA TGTGCCAGCAGCTTATGGGACAGGGCCGGGGAGCTGTTTTTT.